This record covers a single TCR beta chain. Original methodology: Reference gene primer amplification gave nucleated cell count estimates. The data were produced by immunoSEQ multiplex PCR, yet TCRdb's version contains in-frame clones alone and is incomplete. V and J calls and clone size come straight from that table; D and trimming were deduced from the DNA. The profile covers 140,000 to 150,000 clones, with approximately 88% appearing a single time and more than 1% taken by the ten largest. This CDR3 is 13 amino acids long. Germline V CDR1 and CDR2: LNHDA, SQIVND (reference sequence). Trimming stripped 8 bases from V and 4 bases from J, with 11 bases between. The sample comes from a study of blood T cell repertoires in COVID-19. Across the study: From T cells, B-cell-depleted T cells, or PBMCs came the material, which was cDNA or gDNA.

Residents of around 24 US areas, aged about 18 to 89 years, made up the participants. Grouping used clinical history reported by participants in a survey and questionnaire. Sequencing was performed on PBMCs or T cells enriched from blood (not recorded which). This chain links TRBV19 with TRBJ2-2; D is perhaps TRBD1 (7 bases). This TCR was recovered from a woman aged 25 to 39 with acute COVID-19. CDR3 in DNA: TGTGCCAGTCGCGGGACAGCCACCGGGGAGCTGTTTTTT. This translates into CASRGTATGELFF.